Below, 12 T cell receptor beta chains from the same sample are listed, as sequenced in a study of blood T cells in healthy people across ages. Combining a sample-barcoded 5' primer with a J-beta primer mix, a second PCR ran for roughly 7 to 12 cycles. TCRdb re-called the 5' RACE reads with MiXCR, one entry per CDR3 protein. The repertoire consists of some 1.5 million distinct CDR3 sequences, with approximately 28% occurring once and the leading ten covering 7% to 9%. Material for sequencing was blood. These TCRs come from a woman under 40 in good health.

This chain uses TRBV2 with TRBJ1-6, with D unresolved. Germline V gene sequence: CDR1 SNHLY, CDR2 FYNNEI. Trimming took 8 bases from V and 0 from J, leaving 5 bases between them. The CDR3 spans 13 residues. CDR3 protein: CASHGSYNSPLHF. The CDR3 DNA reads TGTGCCAGCCATGGCTCCTATAATTCACCCCTCCACTTT.

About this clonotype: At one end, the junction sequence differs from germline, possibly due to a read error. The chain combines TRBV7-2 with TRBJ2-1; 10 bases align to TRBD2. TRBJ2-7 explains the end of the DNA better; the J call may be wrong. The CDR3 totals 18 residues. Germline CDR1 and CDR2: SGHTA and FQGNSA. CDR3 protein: CASSLAPLAGVSYNEQYF. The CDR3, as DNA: TGTGCCAGCAGCCTAGCGCCCCTAGCGGGGGTCTCCTACAATGAGCAGTACTTC.

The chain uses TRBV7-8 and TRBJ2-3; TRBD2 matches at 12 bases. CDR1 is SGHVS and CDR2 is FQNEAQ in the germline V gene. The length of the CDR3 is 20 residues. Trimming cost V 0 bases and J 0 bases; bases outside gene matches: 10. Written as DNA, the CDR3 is TGTGCCAGCAGCTTAGCGGTGCTAGCGGGAGGGATTTCTAGCACAGATACGCAGTATTTT. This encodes CASSLAVLAGGISSTDTQYF.

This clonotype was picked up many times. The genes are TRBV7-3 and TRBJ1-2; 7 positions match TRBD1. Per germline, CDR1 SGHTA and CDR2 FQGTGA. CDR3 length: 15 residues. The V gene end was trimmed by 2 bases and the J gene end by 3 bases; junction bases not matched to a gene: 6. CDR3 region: CASSLGGGADYGYTF. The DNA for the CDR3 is TGTGCCAGCAGCTTAGGAGGGGGCGCGGACTATGGCTACACCTTC.

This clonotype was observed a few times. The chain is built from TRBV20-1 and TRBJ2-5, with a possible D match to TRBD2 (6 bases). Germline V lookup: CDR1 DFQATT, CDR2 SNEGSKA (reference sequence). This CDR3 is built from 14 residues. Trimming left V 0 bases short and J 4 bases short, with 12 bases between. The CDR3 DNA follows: TGCAGTGCTAGAGAGGGACTCCATCCAGAGACCCAGTACTTC. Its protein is CSAREGLHPETQYF.

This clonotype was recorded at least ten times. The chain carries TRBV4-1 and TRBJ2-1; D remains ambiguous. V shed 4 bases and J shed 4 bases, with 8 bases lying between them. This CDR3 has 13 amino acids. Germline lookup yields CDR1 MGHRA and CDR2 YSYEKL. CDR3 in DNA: TGCGCCAGCAGCCGTGACATTTACAATGAGCAGTTCTTC. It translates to CASSRDIYNEQFF.

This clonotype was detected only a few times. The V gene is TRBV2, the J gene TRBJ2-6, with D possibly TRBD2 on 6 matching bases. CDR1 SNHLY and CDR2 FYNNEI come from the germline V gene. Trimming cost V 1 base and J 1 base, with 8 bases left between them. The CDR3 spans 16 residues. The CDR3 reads CASSEGGVSGANVLTF. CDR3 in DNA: TGTGCCAGCAGTGAAGGGGGGGTTTCTGGGGCCAACGTCCTGACTTTC.

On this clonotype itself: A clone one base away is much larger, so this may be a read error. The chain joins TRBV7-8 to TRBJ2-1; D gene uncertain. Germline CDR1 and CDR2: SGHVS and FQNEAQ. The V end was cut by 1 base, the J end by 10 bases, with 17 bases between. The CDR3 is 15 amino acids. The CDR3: CASSLGDQVSYEQFF. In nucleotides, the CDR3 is TGTGCCAGCAGCTTAGGGGATCAGGTATCCTACGAGCAGTTCTTC.

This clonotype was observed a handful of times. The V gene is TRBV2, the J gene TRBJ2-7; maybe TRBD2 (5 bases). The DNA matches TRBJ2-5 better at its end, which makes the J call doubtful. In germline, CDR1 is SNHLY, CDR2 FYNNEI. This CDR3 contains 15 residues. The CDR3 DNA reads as TGTGCCAGCAGTGGTAACGGGCTTTCGGGGGAGACCCAGTACTTC. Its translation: CASSGNGLSGETQYF.

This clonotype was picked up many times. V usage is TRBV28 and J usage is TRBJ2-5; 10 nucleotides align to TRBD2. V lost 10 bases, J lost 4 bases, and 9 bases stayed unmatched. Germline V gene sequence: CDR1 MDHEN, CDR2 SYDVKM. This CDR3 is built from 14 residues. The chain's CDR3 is CATKGSGGVETQYF. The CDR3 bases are TGTGCCACAAAAGGGAGCGGGGGGGTAGAGACCCAGTACTTC.

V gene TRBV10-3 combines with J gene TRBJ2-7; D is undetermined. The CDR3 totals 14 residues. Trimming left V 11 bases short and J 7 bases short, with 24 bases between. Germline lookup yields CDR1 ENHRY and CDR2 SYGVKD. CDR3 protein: CAVGLGPPGREQYF. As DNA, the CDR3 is TGTGCCGTCGGGTTGGGCCCCCCCGGTCGGGAGCAGTACTTC.

In DNA, the CDR3 is TGCGCCAGTAGGCTAGGTACAGATACGCAGTATTTT. Encoded protein: CASRLGTDTQYF. The rearrangement links TRBV5-1 to TRBJ2-3; D not resolved. V gave up 8 bases and J gave up 3 bases, with 10 bases separating them. Germline assignment: CDR1 SGHRS and CDR2 YFSETQ. CDR3 length: 12 amino acids.